The 21 T cell receptor beta chains presented below share a single source sample, sequenced in a study of T cells in Graves' hyperthyroidism and ophthalmopathy. Researchers took RNA transcripts and amplified the TCR beta CDR3 regions from them. Carried out on the TCR CDR3, a first-round RT-PCR used the HTBI primer set. TCRdb recomputed calls from the multiplex PCR reads with MiXCR, one row per CDR3 protein. The data contain around 420,000 distinct CDR3 sequences, approximately 14% of them singletons. Specimen: blood. Source of these receptors: a woman aged 18-29 years with Graves' hyperthyroidism.

This clonotype was observed a handful of times. This chain connects TRBV29-1 to TRBJ2-5; the D is unclear. V gave up 8 bases and J gave up 5 bases, with 21 bases separating them. The CDR3 is made up of 14 amino acids. Germline V gene lookup returns CDR1 SQVTM and CDR2 ANQGSEA. CDR3 loop: CSLVPKYPMETQYF. CDR3 in DNA: TGCAGCCTGGTCCCGAAATATCCCATGGAGACCCAGTACTTC. Drawing the rest from reference TRBV29-1 and TRBJ2-5, the complete variable domain is SAVISQKPSRDICQRGTSLTIQCQVDSQVTMMFWYRQQPGQSLTLIATANQGSEATYESGFVIDKFPISRPNLTFSTLTVSNMSPEDSSIYLCSLVPKYPMETQYFGPGTRLLVL.

This clonotype has at least ten counts. The V and J genes are TRBV24-1 and TRBJ2-5; 7 nucleotides line up with TRBD1. Germline trimming cut 3 bases from V and 0 bases from J; bases unmatched to any gene: 3. Germline CDR1 reads KGHDR; CDR2 reads SFDVKD. This CDR3 region has 15 residues. CDR3 bases: TGTGCCACCAGTGATCCGGACAGGTACCAAGAGACCCAGTACTTC. Its protein is CATSDPDRYQETQYF.

This chain joins TRBV5-5 and TRBJ2-6; no clear D gene. From germline, CDR1 is SGHKS and CDR2 YYEKEE (reference sequence). CDR3 size: 19 residues. The V and J ends lost 0 bases and 0 bases respectively, with 16 bases between them. The CDR3 DNA follows: TGTGCCAGCAGCTTGGGTACAACCATTCTGAGCTCTGGGGCCAACGTCCTGACTTTC. Its translation is CASSLGTTILSSGANVLTF.

The rearrangement joins TRBV20-1 to TRBJ1-6; D not resolved. CDR3 length: 14 amino acids. The V and J ends lost 0 bases and 3 bases respectively, with 6 bases between them. Germline V lookup: CDR1 DFQATT, CDR2 SNEGSKA (reference sequence). CDR3 sequence reads: CSAREVVYNSPLHF. The CDR3 DNA reads TGCAGTGCTAGAGAGGTGGTCTATAATTCACCCCTCCACTTT.

The rearrangement joins TRBV9 to TRBJ2-5, with D unclear. V was pared by 3 bases and J by 0 bases, with 12 bases between. The CDR3 contains 15 residues. CDR1 SGDLS and CDR2 YYNGEE come from the germline V gene. Written as DNA, the CDR3 is TGTGCCAGCAGCGCCCTATTCGGAAACCAAGAGACCCAGTACTTC. Translating gives CASSALFGNQETQYF.

This clonotype was found many times. In nucleotides, the CDR3 is TGTGCCATCAGTGAATCGGATGAGCAGTTCTTC. As protein: CAISESDEQFF. The gene calls are TRBV10-3 and TRBJ2-1; D is ambiguous. V was trimmed by 3 bases and J by 8 bases, leaving 5 bases between them. Per the germline V gene, CDR1 is ENHRY and CDR2 is SYGVKD. This CDR3 is built from 11 residues.

This clonotype was recorded at least ten times. The chain is built from TRBV9 and TRBJ2-5, with 13 nucleotides matching TRBD2. The CDR3 is made up of 16 amino acids. The V and J ends lost 3 bases and 5 bases, in that order; junction bases with no gene match: 7. Germline V gene lookup returns CDR1 SGDLS and CDR2 YYNGEE. The CDR3 loop reads CASSATSGRNWETQYF. CDR3 bases: TGTGCCAGCAGCGCGACTAGCGGGAGGAATTGGGAGACCCAGTACTTC.

The rearrangement links TRBV18 to TRBJ2-2, with TRBD2 identical over 7 bases. The germline gives CDR1 KGHSH, CDR2 LQKENI. J gave up 1 base and V 3 bases, and 8 bases lay outside the gene matches. The CDR3 runs 17 residues. The CDR3 loop reads CASSPSSGTKNTGELFF. As DNA, the CDR3 is TGTGCCAGCTCACCGTCTAGCGGCACCAAGAACACCGGGGAGCTGTTTTTT.

This clonotype was detected only a few times. The rearrangement links TRBV27 to TRBJ1-2; 7 nucleotides line up with TRBD1. Looked up from germline, CDR1 is MNHEY and CDR2 is SMNVEV (reference sequence). The CDR3 totals 14 residues. The V gene end was trimmed by 6 bases and the J gene end by 2 bases; junction bases not matched to a gene: 6. CDR3 sequence: CASSKQGKNYGYTF. DNA of the CDR3: TGTGCCAGCAGCAAACAGGGGAAAAACTATGGCTACACCTTC.

This clonotype was counted at least ten times. This sequence joins TRBV6-2 or TRBV6-3 and TRBJ2-7, with 9 bases lining up with TRBD1. V shed 5 bases, J shed 5 bases, and the junction held 10 bases outside the gene matches. The CDR3 is 15 amino acids. Germline CDR1 and CDR2: MNHEY and SVGEGT. In DNA form, the CDR3 reads TGTGCCAGCAGTGCTACAGGGGGCGCATCCCACGAGCAGTACTTC. Amino acid sequence: CASSATGGASHEQYF.

This clonotype appeared many times. The J gene is TRBJ2-7, the V gene TRBV12-3 or TRBV12-4; 10 positions agree with TRBD1. This CDR3 spans 15 amino acids. The ends lost 6 bases at V and 0 bases at J; junction bases unmatched: 5. The CDR3 nucleotides read TGTGCCAGCAGCCCACGGACAGGGGGCTCCTACGAGCAGTACTTC. It translates to CASSPRTGGSYEQYF.

The chain uses TRBV6-2 or TRBV6-3 and TRBJ1-2; perhaps TRBD1 as D (5 bases). V gave up 4 bases and J gave up 9 bases, with 12 bases separating them. The CDR3 sequence is 12 residues long. CDR1 is MNHEY and CDR2 is SVGEGT in the germline V gene. The CDR3 sequence: CASSLGVRSYTF. The CDR3 DNA reads as TGTGCCAGCAGTTTGGGGGTCCGGAGCTACACCTTC.

The V and J genes are TRBV6-5 and TRBJ1-2; the D gene is possibly TRBD1 (6 bases). CDR1 and CDR2 from the germline V gene are MNHEY and SVGAGI. Trimming removed 0 bases at V and 6 bases at J, with 17 bases between. The CDR3 runs 16 residues. CDR3 bases: TGTGCCAGCAGTTACTCGAACTGGGGGCAGAAGGATGGCTACACCTTC. This codes for CASSYSNWGQKDGYTF.

This clonotype came up many times. This chain connects TRBV12-3 or TRBV12-4 to TRBJ2-1; no reliable D call. This CDR3 is built from 16 residues. With 2 bases removed from V and 0 bases from J, the gap between germline ends came to 11 bases. CDR3 in amino acids: CASSLKVGSSYNEQFF. Here the CDR3 DNA reads TGTGCCAGCAGTTTAAAGGTCGGTAGCTCCTACAATGAGCAGTTCTTC.

In its sample, this clonotype was seen many times. J is TRBJ2-5 and V is TRBV11-2; a possible D gene is TRBD2 (7 bases). CDR3 size: 15 residues. Trimming removed 6 bases from V and 5 bases from J, with 19 bases in between. Germline lookup yields CDR1 SGHAT and CDR2 FQNNGV. CDR3 sequence: CASRPTGGPGETQYF. As DNA, the CDR3 is TGTGCCAGCAGGCCCACCGGGGGGCCGGGCGAGACCCAGTACTTC.

The CDR3 DNA reads as TGTGCCAGTACCGTACGGGGCGGCTACACCTTC. Amino acids: CASTVRGGYTF. V gene TRBV12-3 or TRBV12-4 combines with J gene TRBJ1-2, with D possibly being TRBD1 (5 bases). With 9 bases removed from V and 8 bases from J, the gap between germline ends came to 13 bases. CDR3 length: 11 residues.

The chain joins TRBV20-1 to TRBJ2-7; D is perhaps TRBD1 (6 bases). The CDR3 covers 13 residues. The germline CDR1 and CDR2 sequences are DFQATT and SNEGSKA (reference sequence). The V end lost 2 bases, the J end lost 3 bases, and 11 bases lay between the germline ends. The CDR3: CSARSDSFYEQYF. The CDR3 coding sequence is TGCAGTGCTAGATCGGACAGTTTCTACGAGCAGTACTTC.

This clonotype was seen repeatedly, ten times or more. CDR3 residues: CASSLASRTGIDEQYF. Here the CDR3 DNA reads TGCGCCAGCAGCTTGGCCTCGAGGACAGGGATAGACGAGCAGTACTTC. V is TRBV5-1 and J is TRBJ2-7, with 8 bases fitting TRBD1. The CDR3 loop spans 16 amino acids. Germline V gives CDR1 SGHRS, CDR2 YFSETQ. V trimming: 0 bases; J trimming: 5 bases; junction bases outside the gene matches: 10.

This clonotype has more than one count but fewer than ten. The gene calls are TRBV5-6 and TRBJ2-1; 12 bases line up with TRBD2. Germline CDR1 is SGHDT and CDR2 is YYEEEE. V shed 4 bases, J shed 0 bases, and the junction held 5 bases outside the gene matches. The CDR3 totals 17 residues. CDR3 region: CASSRLAGGSSYNEQFF. The DNA of the CDR3 is TGTGCCAGCAGCCGGCTAGCGGGAGGGAGCTCCTACAATGAGCAGTTCTTC.

This clonotype was detected ten times or more. The genes are TRBV3-1 and TRBJ2-2, with a tentative D call TRBD2 (5 bases). The CDR3 is 15 amino acids. V gave up 1 base and J gave up 6 bases, with 12 bases separating them. Germline CDR1 LGHDT, CDR2 YNNKEL (reference sequence). The chain's CDR3 is CASSQAGVLAGELFF. The CDR3 coding sequence is TGTGCCAGCAGCCAAGCCGGGGTATTGGCCGGGGAGCTGTTTTTT.

This clonotype was seen a few times. This sequence joins TRBV19 and TRBJ2-3, with no clear D. Germline V gives CDR1 LNHDA, CDR2 SQIVND (reference sequence). This CDR3 is 13 amino acids long. Between the trimmed V and J ends, which lost 3 bases and 4 bases, there was a span of 8 bases. CDR3 coding DNA: TGTGCCAGTAGTATCAGCGTTGCAGATACGCAGTATTTT. Protein sequence: CASSISVADTQYF.